The 18 T cell receptor beta chains given below trace back to one sample, sequenced in a study of cytomegalovirus exposure and HLA in healthy donors (dated by TCRdb to 2017 to 2019). The protocol used for the library was the immunoSEQ multiplex PCR assay. The table was pulled from immuneACCESS by TCRdb, which kept in-frame rearrangements only. Such tables lose some clones; where checked, under half of the loss comes from unresolved V genes, and the rest has no known cause. The sample table lists more than 80,000 clones, about 88% of them with a count of one. 1.5% to 2% of the sample lies in the top ten. The sequenced sample was PBMCs. Receptors were obtained from a woman under 30 in good health and CMV-seropositive.

CDR3 in amino acids: CASSPGPITGDYNSPLHF. For the CDR3, the DNA is TGTGCCAGTAGCCCAGGCCCCATCACAGGCGACTATAATTCACCCCTCCACTTT. This sequence joins TRBV19 and TRBJ1-6; tentative D call: TRBD1 (5 bases). Germline V CDR1 and CDR2: LNHDA, SQIVND (reference sequence). The CDR3 totals 18 residues. Trimming cost V 6 bases and J 3 bases, with 21 bases left between them.

A single count supports this clone. This rearrangement joins TRBV6-5 to TRBJ2-7; 8 nucleotides match TRBD1. CDR3 length equals 14 residues. Germline V gene data show CDR1 as MNHEY and CDR2 as SVGAGI. V lost 0 bases to trimming and J lost 7 bases; unmatched junction nucleotides: 5. The CDR3 region has the DNA TGTGCCAGCAGTTACTCCGGACAGGGAGAAGAGCAGTACTTC. Encoded protein: CASSYSGQGEEQYF.

The chain joins TRBV5-4 to TRBJ2-3; TRBD2 is a possible D gene (6 bases). CDR3 length: 15 residues. CDR1 and CDR2 (germline): SGHNT, YYREEE (reference sequence). The V end lost 4 bases, the J end lost 2 bases, and 14 bases lay between the germline ends. Here the CDR3 DNA reads TGTGCCAGCAGCCCCCCTCCGGGAGACACAGATACGCAGTATTTT. Protein sequence: CASSPPPGDTDTQYF.

This chain joins TRBV7-9 and TRBJ1-1, with a tentative D call TRBD1 (5 bases). The germline V gene has CDR1 SEHNR and CDR2 FQNEAQ (reference sequence). CDR3 length: 15 residues. The germline V and J ends were trimmed by 6 bases and 0 bases, with 14 bases remaining between them. This CDR3 reads CASSPSGGLNTEAFF. The CDR3 DNA is TGTGCCAGCAGTCCCTCCGGGGGATTGAACACTGAAGCTTTCTTT.

The chain couples TRBV27 to TRBJ1-1; possible D gene TRBD1, 6 bases. The CDR3 spans 12 residues. V gave up 11 bases and J gave up 5 bases, with 15 bases separating them. Germline V CDR1 and CDR2: MNHEY, SMNVEV (reference sequence). The CDR3 sequence: CAVGGGRTEAFF. The CDR3 DNA reads TGTGCCGTGGGAGGGGGTCGTACTGAAGCTTTCTTT.

The CDR3 nucleotides are TGTGCCAGCAGTTTTGGGGGGGGCTGGGAGCAGTACTTC. Translated: CASSFGGGWEQYF. This sequence joins TRBV28 and TRBJ2-7; tentatively, D is TRBD2 (7 bases). CDR3 size: 13 residues. CDR1 MDHEN and CDR2 SYDVKM come from the germline V gene. Between the trimmed V and J ends, which lost 3 bases and 7 bases, there was a span of 13 bases.

The J gene is TRBJ1-5, the V gene TRBV29-1; possible D gene TRBD1, 6 bases. The CDR3 spans 13 residues. CDR1 SQVTM and CDR2 ANQGSEA come from the germline V gene. V was pared by 5 bases and J by 1 base, with 9 bases between. The CDR3 loop reads CSVRGGSNQPQHF. The CDR3 DNA is TGCAGCGTTAGGGGGGGGAGCAATCAGCCCCAGCATTTT.

The chain recombines TRBV4-1 with TRBJ2-2; D not certain. Germline values: CDR1 MGHRA, CDR2 YSYEKL. The CDR3 runs 15 residues. V shed 0 bases and J shed 1 base, with 6 bases lying between them. CDR3 sequence reads: CASSQDTVNTGELFF. The DNA of the CDR3 is TGCGCCAGCAGCCAAGATACGGTGAACACCGGGGAGCTGTTTTTT.

The chain couples TRBV6-1 to TRBJ2-7; TRBD1 is a possible D gene (6 bases). Germline CDR1 MNHNS, CDR2 SASEGT. The CDR3 has 13 residues. V lost 0 bases and J 6 bases, leaving 9 bases between the germline ends. The CDR3 DNA reads TGTGCCAGCAGTGAAGCCGGGGACATCGAGCAGTACGTC. This translates into CASSEAGDIEQYV.

This chain connects TRBV2 to TRBJ2-5; possible D gene TRBD1, 6 bases. V gave up 1 base and J gave up 1 base, with 10 bases separating them. Germline CDR1 reads SNHLY; CDR2 reads FYNNEI. The CDR3 extends over 15 amino acids. This CDR3 reads CASSEGLGGQETQYF. For the CDR3, the DNA is TGTGCCAGCAGTGAAGGGTTAGGGGGCCAAGAGACCCAGTACTTC.

The gene calls are TRBV9 and TRBJ1-4; 7 nucleotides align to TRBD1. The V segment lost 0 bases and the J segment 15 bases; nucleotides outside the gene matches: 8. CDR1 SGDLS and CDR2 YYNGEE come from the germline V gene. The CDR3 is 13 amino acids. CDR3 region: CASSVGTGLTMFF. CDR3 nucleotides: TGTGCCAGCAGCGTAGGGACAGGCCTTACGATGTTTTTT.

This clone was recorded only once. The V call is TRBV6-5, the J call TRBJ1-1, with D unclear. The CDR3 covers 13 residues. Germline CDR1 and CDR2: MNHEY and SVGAGI. Trimming took off 6 bases at V and 1 base at J, with 9 bases between the two ends. The CDR3 coding sequence is TGTGCCAGCAGGAGCTACCAGAACACTGAAGCTTTCTTT. The encoded protein is CASRSYQNTEAFF.

In DNA form, the CDR3 reads TGCAGCGTTGCCCAGGGGGCGGGCTATGGCTACACCTTC. This encodes CSVAQGAGYGYTF. V and J are TRBV29-1 and TRBJ1-2; 8 positions agree with TRBD1. Germline values: CDR1 SQVTM, CDR2 ANQGSEA. The CDR3 has 13 residues. With 4 bases clipped from V and 4 bases from J, the junction kept 5 bases outside the gene matches.

The chain uses TRBV15 and TRBJ2-3; 7 positions match TRBD2. Trimming at V came to 3 bases and at J to 0 bases, leaving 12 bases not matched to a gene. This CDR3 contains 18 residues. CDR1 and CDR2 (germline): LNHNV, YYDKDF (reference sequence). The CDR3 loop is CATSSSGSNRGSTDTQYF. The DNA of the CDR3 is TGTGCCACCAGCAGTAGCGGGTCCAACCGGGGGAGCACAGATACGCAGTATTTT. The variable domain in full, completed from reference TRBV15 and TRBJ2-3, reads DAMVIQNPRYQVTQFGKPVTLSCSQTLNHNVMYWYQQKSSQAPKLLFHYYDKDFNNEADTPDNFQSRRPNTSFCFLDIRSPGLGDTAMYLCATSSSGSNRGSTDTQYFGPGTRLTVL.

The chain couples TRBV5-5 to TRBJ1-1; D is undetermined. CDR1 is SGHKS and CDR2 is YYEKEE in the germline V gene (reference sequence). The V and J ends lost 0 bases and 4 bases respectively, with 13 bases between them. This CDR3 contains 15 residues. In nucleotides, the CDR3 is TGTGCCAGCAGCTTGGAATCCGGGCGGGGCACTGAAGCTTTCTTT. Amino acid sequence: CASSLESGRGTEAFF.

This clone was observed once. CDR3 sequence (DNA): TGTGCCAGCAGTACCACCCCTGATCTGGCCTCACCCCTCCACTTT. Amino acids: CASSTTPDLASPLHF. The chain combines TRBV27 with TRBJ1-6; unclear D gene. V lost 5 bases to trimming and J lost 10 bases, with 18 bases between them. In germline, CDR1 is MNHEY, CDR2 SMNVEV (reference sequence). This CDR3 contains 15 residues.

This sequence joins TRBV5-8 and TRBJ2-5; TRBD1 is a possible D gene (6 bases). Trimming left V 4 bases short and J 7 bases short, with 17 bases between. Germline V lookup: CDR1 SGHTS, CDR2 YDEGEE. The CDR3 sequence is 14 residues long. CDR3 sequence: CASSQSGQKGTQYF. The CDR3 DNA is TGTGCCAGCAGCCAATCGGGACAAAAGGGGACCCAGTACTTC.

The chain combines TRBV7-2 with TRBJ2-2; 8 bases map to TRBD1. The CDR3 consists of 17 residues. In germline, CDR1 is SGHTA, CDR2 FQGNSA. V lost 4 bases and J lost 4; bases outside the gene matches: 11. The CDR3 here is CASSSPWSRGRTGELFF. Written as DNA, the CDR3 is TGTGCCAGCAGCTCCCCGTGGTCCAGGGGGCGCACCGGGGAGCTGTTTTTT.